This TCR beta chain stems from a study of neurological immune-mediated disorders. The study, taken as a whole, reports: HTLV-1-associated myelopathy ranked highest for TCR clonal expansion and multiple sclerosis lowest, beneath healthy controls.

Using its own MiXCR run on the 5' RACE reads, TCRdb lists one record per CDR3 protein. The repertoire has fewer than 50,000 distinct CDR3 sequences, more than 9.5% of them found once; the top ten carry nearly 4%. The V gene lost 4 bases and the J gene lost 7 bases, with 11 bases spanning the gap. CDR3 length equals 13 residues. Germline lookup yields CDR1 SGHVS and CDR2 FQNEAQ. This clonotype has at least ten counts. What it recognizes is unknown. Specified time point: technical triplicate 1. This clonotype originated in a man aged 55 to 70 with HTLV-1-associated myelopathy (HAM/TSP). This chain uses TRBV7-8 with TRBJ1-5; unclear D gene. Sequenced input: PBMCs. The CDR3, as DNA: TGTGCCAGCAGCTCCCCAGGAGGGCAGCCCCAGCATTTT. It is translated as CASSSPGGQPQHF.